Only one count was recorded for the clone carrying this TCR beta chain. No antigen is known for it. The table came from immunoSEQ multiplex PCR; TCRdb's copy has only in-frame clones and leaves some out. This repertoire shows more than 30,000 clones, just under 80% found once; its top ten account for 2% to 3%. These data originate in a study of STAT5B mutations in CD4+ large granular lymphocyte leukemia. Looking at the study overall: Healthy donors showed HLA-associated enrichment of the CDR3 'QG' motif.

Findings of the study overall: Patient CD4-sorted repertoires stayed more clonal than healthy ones after leukemic-clone removal. 8/27 top patient clones versus 2/35 control clones were TRBV06-family. Main leukemic clonotypes were patient-specific, but roughly 25% appeared at low frequency elsewhere.

V was pared by 1 base and J by 2 bases, with 2 bases of the junction left unmatched. The germline CDR1 and CDR2 sequences are SNHLY and FYNNEI. The CDR3 sequence is 14 residues long. Sequenced material: CD4+ T cells from blood buffy coats. V is TRBV2 and J is TRBJ2-7; 7 positions agree with TRBD1. The TCR originated in a human donor in good health. The CDR3 reads CASSEEQGAYEQYF. In DNA form, the CDR3 reads TGTGCCAGCAGTGAAGAGCAGGGGGCCTACGAGCAGTACTTC.